One and the same sample provided the 14 T cell receptor beta chains below, sequenced in a study of T cell responses to AZD1222 COVID-19 vaccine. Using immunoSEQ multiplex PCR, the repertoire was profiled, and TCRdb retains in-frame clones only, with some absent. Here the sample spans some 120,000 clones, about 89% being singletons. This specimen consisted of peripheral blood, obtained 28 days after the second AZD1222 dose. All receptors derive from an adult who received the AZD1222 COVID-19 vaccine.

The chain employs TRBV7-9 and TRBJ1-1; D is perhaps TRBD1 (6 bases). Germline V gene sequence: CDR1 SEHNR, CDR2 FQNEAQ (reference sequence). The CDR3 spans 16 residues. The ends were cut back, 5 bases at V and 3 bases at J, with 19 bases in the middle. The CDR3 DNA reads TGTGCCAGCAGCCAGAGGGGGACACTAGGAGACACTGAAGCTTTCTTT. Protein sequence: CASSQRGTLGDTEAFF.

This chain links TRBV7-2 with TRBJ1-2, with TRBD1 matching over 10 bases. The CDR3 consists of 16 residues. From germline, CDR1 is SGHTA and CDR2 FQGNSA. V was pared by 5 bases and J by 6 bases, with 12 bases of the junction left unmatched. The CDR3 spells CASSPTPRDRGHGYTF. CDR3 sequence (DNA): TGTGCCAGCAGCCCAACGCCACGAGACAGGGGGCATGGCTACACCTTC.

This clone was seen only once. This sequence joins TRBV5-4 and TRBJ2-3; D gene uncertain. The V end was cut by 4 bases, the J end by 1 base, with 7 bases between. The CDR3 consists of 13 residues. Germline CDR1 reads SGHNT; CDR2 reads YYREEE (reference sequence). The CDR3 sequence: CASSPGGTDTQYF. CDR3 DNA: TGTGCCAGCAGCCCTGGGGGCACAGATACGCAGTATTTT.

The CDR3 nucleotides read TGTGCCAGCAGCCAATGGCAGGGTAGGGAAAAACTGTTTTTT. Protein sequence: CASSQWQGREKLFF. The chain employs TRBV3-1 (or the pseudogene TRBV3-2) and TRBJ1-4, with D perhaps matching TRBD1 (5 bases). Trimming left V 2 bases short and J 8 bases short, with 12 bases between. There are 14 residues in the CDR3. CDR1 is LGHDT, CDR2 YNNKEL, per germline (reference sequence).

The CDR3 here is CASKRGAKNIQYF. The CDR3 DNA reads as TGTGCCAGCAAAAGGGGGGCCAAAAACATTCAGTACTTC. The chain joins TRBV2 to TRBJ2-4, with D maybe TRBD1 (6 bases). This CDR3 contains 13 residues. Trimming left V 7 bases short and J 1 base short, with 8 bases between. Germline V gene data show CDR1 as SNHLY and CDR2 as FYNNEI. Drawing the rest from reference TRBV2 and TRBJ2-4, the complete variable domain is EPEVTQTPSHQVTQMGQEVILRCVPISNHLYFYWYRQILGQKVEFLVSFYNNEISEKSEIFDDQFSVERPDGSNFTLKIRSTKLEDSAMYFCASKRGAKNIQYFGAGTRLSVL.

V usage is TRBV5-1 and J usage is TRBJ2-1, with TRBD2 matching over 7 bases. CDR3 size: 15 residues. The trim removed 1 base at V and 2 bases at J, leaving 3 bases unmatched. In germline, CDR1 is SGHRS, CDR2 YFSETQ. The DNA of the CDR3 is TGCGCCAGCAGCTTGTCGGGAGGACCCTACAATGAGCAGTTCTTC. It translates to CASSLSGGPYNEQFF.

This chain's CDR3 is CASEGGFNYGYTF. CDR3 bases: TGTGCCAGCGAAGGGGGCTTTAACTATGGCTACACCTTC. The rearrangement uses TRBV25-1 and TRBJ1-2, with 7 nucleotides matching TRBD1. Per germline, CDR1 MGHDK and CDR2 SYGVNS. There are 13 residues in the CDR3. With V trimmed by 8 bases and J by 1 base, 4 bases remained unmatched.

A word on this clone: The junction departs from germline at one end; a sequencing error may be responsible. The genes are TRBV7-2 and TRBJ1-5, with D tentatively TRBD1 (6 bases). Germline values: CDR1 SGHTA, CDR2 FQGNSA. CDR3 length equals 16 residues. The CDR3 sequence is CASSWGGTDSNQPQHF. The CDR3 DNA follows: TGTGCCAGCAGCTGGGGAGGGACGGACAGCAATCAACCCCAGCATTTT.

The sample holds one count of this clone. The rearrangement uses TRBV5-1 and TRBJ1-2, with D tentatively TRBD1 (5 bases). The CDR3 covers 15 residues. Germline CDR1 SGHRS, CDR2 YFSETQ. Trimming removed 4 bases from V and 4 bases from J, with 17 bases in between. This CDR3 reads CASSPGDRQGYGYTF. In DNA form, the CDR3 reads TGCGCCAGCAGCCCTGGAGATAGGCAGGGCTATGGCTACACCTTC.

The rearrangement uses TRBV7-6 and TRBJ2-4; TRBD2 agrees at 7 bases. The germline V gene encodes CDR1 SGHVS and CDR2 FNYEAQ. There are 13 residues in the CDR3. Trimming took 5 bases from V and 7 from J; bases not matched to a gene: 5. The CDR3 bases are TGTGCCAGCAGCGCGGCGGGGGACAACATTCAGTACTTC. Translated, it gives CASSAAGDNIQYF.

V is TRBV4-1 and J is TRBJ1-3; D might be TRBD1 (6 bases). The CDR3 is 16 residues long. V lost 1 base, J lost 3 bases, and 13 bases lay in between. The germline gives CDR1 MGHRA, CDR2 YSYEKL. CDR3 loop: CASSQVGGGLGNTIYF. The CDR3 DNA is TGCGCCAGCAGCCAAGTAGGCGGGGGGCTTGGAAACACCATATATTTT.

The chain uses TRBV3-1 (or the pseudogene TRBV3-2) and TRBJ1-6, with a tentative D call TRBD1 (5 bases). CDR3 length equals 13 residues. Trimming took 3 bases from V and 14 from J, leaving 14 bases between them. The V gene's germline CDR1 is LGHDT and CDR2 YNNKEL (reference sequence). The CDR3 region has the DNA TGTGCCAGCAGCCATGGCGCCCAAGGGGCCCTCCACTTT. Translated, it gives CASSHGAQGALHF.

This clone was observed a single time. V and J are TRBV11-2 and TRBJ1-2; D is unresolved. The V gene's germline CDR1 is SGHAT and CDR2 FQNNGV. This CDR3 has 15 residues. Trimming shortened V by 0 bases and J by 0 bases, and 8 bases separated the two germline ends. The CDR3 nucleotides read TGTGCCAGCAGCTTAGATGCGGAAGCTAACTATGGCTACACCTTC. It codes for CASSLDAEANYGYTF.

The J gene is TRBJ2-3, the V gene TRBV5-4, with 10 bases lining up with TRBD2. The CDR3 extends over 15 amino acids. V lost 6 bases to trimming and J lost 6 bases; unmatched junction nucleotides: 10. Germline values: CDR1 SGHNT, CDR2 YYREEE (reference sequence). The CDR3 nucleotides are TGTGCCAGCACCCCCAGCGGGGGGGTGCGGGATACGCAGTATTTT. It is translated as CASTPSGGVRDTQYF.